The clone carrying this T cell receptor beta chain was seen a handful of times. The PCR employed 60 Vbeta primers together with 13 Jbeta primers. Libraries were prepared by immunoSEQ multiplex PCR; TCRdb keeps only in-frame clonotypes and omits some of them. This repertoire shows more than 80,000 clones, around 79% found once; its top ten account for 2.5% to 3.5%. The sample originates from a study of cytomegalovirus exposure and HLA in healthy donors. CDR1 is LGHNA, CDR2 YSLEER, per germline. J gave up 8 bases and V 0 bases, and 12 bases lay outside the gene matches. CDR3 length: 17 amino acids. The sequence was obtained from a female donor in good health and CMV-seropositive. The chain has TRBV4-3 and TRBJ2-1; 8 nucleotides align to TRBD2. Sequenced sample: PBMCs. The CDR3: CASSQDPPGGLIDEQFF. The CDR3 DNA follows: TGCGCCAGCAGCCAAGATCCCCCGGGGGGGCTTATTGATGAGCAGTTCTTC.